One sample yielded the 14 T cell receptor beta chains listed below, sequenced in a study of T cells in Graves' hyperthyroidism and ophthalmopathy. Regions amplified from RNA transcripts were the TCR beta CDR3 regions. Initially, a first-round RT-PCR of the TCR CDR3 employed the HTBI primer set. TCRdb itself ran the multiplex PCR reads through MiXCR, one entry per CDR3 protein. The sample consists of 250,000 to 300,000 distinct CDR3 sequences, less than 15% of them appearing once. The sample consisted of blood. The source is a woman under 40 with Graves' hyperthyroidism that later progressed to Graves' ophthalmopathy.

This clonotype appeared a few times. The J gene is TRBJ1-6, the V gene TRBV27; the D is unclear. Germline assignment: CDR1 MNHEY and CDR2 SMNVEV (reference sequence). V lost 4 bases and J 12 bases, leaving 13 bases between the germline ends. The CDR3 spans 13 residues. Here the CDR3 DNA reads TGTGCCAGCAGTTCCCAGGTCCTACAACCCCTCCACTTT. Amino acids: CASSSQVLQPLHF.

This clonotype was seen repeatedly, ten times or more. The gene calls are TRBV27 and TRBJ2-3; TRBD2 aligns across 7 bases. V shed 3 bases and J 5 bases; nucleotides not matched to a gene: 5. The CDR3 totals 14 residues. In germline, CDR1 is MNHEY, CDR2 SMNVEV (reference sequence). The CDR3 DNA reads TGTGCCAGCAGTTTCCTTGGGGGGGGAGATACGCAGTATTTT. Its translation: CASSFLGGGDTQYF.

V gene TRBV4-2 combines with J gene TRBJ1-4, with unresolved D. The CDR3 covers 16 residues. CDR1 is LGHNA, CDR2 YNFKEQ, per germline. V was clipped by 0 bases and J by 0 bases, with 8 bases between them. CDR3 in DNA: TGTGCCAGCAGCCAAGATCCCCCAACAACTAATGAAAAACTGTTTTTT. Its protein is CASSQDPPTTNEKLFF.

V usage is TRBV18 and J usage is TRBJ2-7; 9 positions agree with TRBD1. V shed 1 base and J 2 bases; nucleotides not matched to a gene: 6. This CDR3 region has 16 residues. Germline V gene lookup returns CDR1 KGHSH and CDR2 LQKENI. CDR3 in amino acids: CASSPRGTGPTYEQYF. As DNA, the CDR3 is TGTGCCAGCTCACCACGGGGGACAGGGCCCACCTACGAGCAGTACTTC.

This clonotype was seen repeatedly, ten times or more. The rearrangement uses TRBV20-1 and TRBJ2-7; 13 bases align to TRBD2. V trimming: 5 bases; J trimming: 6 bases; junction bases outside the gene matches: 4. Germline V CDR1 and CDR2: DFQATT, SNEGSKA (reference sequence). This CDR3 spans 13 amino acids. Here the CDR3 reads CSASGLAGSEQYF. The CDR3 bases are TGCAGTGCTTCGGGACTAGCGGGATCCGAGCAGTACTTC.

This clonotype occurred many times. The chain has TRBV7-3 and TRBJ2-2; perhaps TRBD2 as D (5 bases). Germline assignment: CDR1 SGHTA and CDR2 FQGTGA. This CDR3 has 10 residues. This CDR3 reads CGEGTGELFF. DNA for the CDR3: TGTGGTGAGGGCACCGGGGAGCTGTTTTTT. The full variable domain, completed using reference TRBV7-3 and TRBJ2-2, is GAGVSQTPSNKVTEKGKYVELRCDPISGHTALYWYRQSLGQGPEFLIYFQGTGAADDSGLPNDRFFAVRPEGSVSTLKIQRTERGDSAVYLCGEGTGELFFGEGSRLTVL.

This clonotype was counted ten times or more. V is TRBV27 and J is TRBJ2-1; D might be TRBD2 (6 bases). Trimming removed 5 bases at V and 0 bases at J, with 14 bases between. The CDR3 length is 16 residues. Germline V gene lookup returns CDR1 MNHEY and CDR2 SMNVEV (reference sequence). In DNA form, the CDR3 reads TGTGCCAGCAGTCCGGGAGACTGGAACTCCTACAATGAGCAGTTCTTC. It yields the protein CASSPGDWNSYNEQFF.

This clonotype was observed many times. CDR3 sequence (DNA): TGTGCCAGCAGCGTAGAAGGGACTTGGAACGAGCAGTACTTC. The encoded protein is CASSVEGTWNEQYF. The J gene is TRBJ2-7, the V gene TRBV9, with D possibly being TRBD2 (6 bases). CDR1 is SGDLS, CDR2 YYNGEE, per germline. Trimming removed 0 bases at V and 5 bases at J, with 12 bases between. The CDR3 extends over 14 amino acids.

This clonotype was seen just once. A much larger clone sits a single nucleotide away, making a read error possible. This chain connects TRBV3-1 to TRBJ1-3, with D hard to call. Germline V gene sequence: CDR1 LGHDT, CDR2 YNNKEL (reference sequence). The V gene lost 4 bases and the J gene lost 4 bases, with 11 bases spanning the gap. The CDR3 length is 14 residues. The CDR3 here is CASSREGSGNTIYF. CDR3 nucleotide sequence: TGTGCCAGCAGCCGAGAAGGGTCCGGAAACACCATATATTTT.

Worth noting for this clonotype: A much larger clone lies a single base off, so this may be a read error. The chain recombines TRBV7-3 with TRBJ2-5; a weak D match, TRBD2 (6 bases). Germline V gives CDR1 SGHTA, CDR2 FQGTGA. Trimming took 2 bases from V and 5 from J, leaving 15 bases between them. CDR3 length: 15 amino acids. In nucleotides, the CDR3 is TGTGCCAGCAGCTTAGCTGGACTACCCCAGGAGACCCAGTACTTC. Its protein product is CASSLAGLPQETQYF.

This clonotype came up many times. The J gene is TRBJ1-1, the V gene TRBV20-1; the D gene is possibly TRBD1 (5 bases). With 5 bases removed from V and 7 bases from J, the gap between germline ends came to 11 bases. This CDR3 comprises 11 residues. From germline, CDR1 is DFQATT and CDR2 SNEGSKA (reference sequence). For the CDR3, the DNA is TGCAGTGCTGGCTCAGGGATTGAAGCTTTCTTT. It codes for CSAGSGIEAFF.

This clonotype has ten or more counts. This sequence joins TRBV20-1 and TRBJ1-6, with TRBD1 matching 9 bases. Per the germline V gene, CDR1 is DFQATT and CDR2 is SNEGSKA (reference sequence). After removal of 7 bases from V and 7 bases from J, the junction contained 5 bases not matched to a gene. This CDR3 region has 13 residues. CDR3 sequence reads: CSGGTGNNSPLHF. Written as DNA, the CDR3 is TGCAGTGGAGGGACAGGGAACAATTCACCCCTCCACTTT.

V usage is TRBV9 and J usage is TRBJ2-3; 14 nucleotides agree with TRBD2. Germline CDR1 and CDR2: SGDLS and YYNGEE. The CDR3 consists of 18 residues. V lost 4 bases and J lost 4; bases outside the gene matches: 11. CDR3 DNA: TGTGCCAGCAGCATCGGACTAGCGGGAGGACAGGTTCCAGATACGCAGTATTTT. This encodes CASSIGLAGGQVPDTQYF.

The sample holds many counts of this clonotype. The chain has TRBV28 and TRBJ1-5; the D is unclear. Germline lookup yields CDR1 MDHEN and CDR2 SYDVKM. With 11 bases removed from V and 3 bases from J, the gap between germline ends came to 14 bases. This CDR3 is built from 13 residues. The CDR3 region is CAGGGRFNQPQHF. The CDR3 DNA sequence: TGTGCCGGAGGAGGGCGGTTCAATCAGCCCCAGCATTTT. Together with reference TRBV28 and TRBJ1-5, the CDR3 gives the full variable domain: DVKVTQSSRYLVKRTGEKVFLECVQDMDHENMFWYRQDPGLGLRLIYFSYDVKMKEKGDIPEGYSVSREKKERFSLILESASTNQTSMYLCAGGGRFNQPQHFGDGTRLSIL.